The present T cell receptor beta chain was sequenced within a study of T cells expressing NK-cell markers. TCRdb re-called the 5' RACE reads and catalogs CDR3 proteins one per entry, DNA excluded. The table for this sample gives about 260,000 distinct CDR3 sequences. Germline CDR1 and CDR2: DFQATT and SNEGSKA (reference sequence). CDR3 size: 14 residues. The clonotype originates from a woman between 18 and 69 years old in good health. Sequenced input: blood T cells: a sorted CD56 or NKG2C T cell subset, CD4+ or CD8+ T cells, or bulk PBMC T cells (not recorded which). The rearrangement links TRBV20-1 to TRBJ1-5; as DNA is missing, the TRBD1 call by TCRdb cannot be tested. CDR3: CSAPEGVGNQPQHF.